This TCR beta chain originates from a study of Graves' ophthalmopathy and Graves' hyperthyroidism. Amplified TCR beta CDR3 regions were obtained using RNA transcripts as template. A first-round RT-PCR used HTBI primers, followed by a second-round multiplex PCR. TCRdb reprocessed the multiplex PCR reads with MiXCR, giving one entry per CDR3 protein. The data hold some 370,000 distinct CDR3 sequences, with about 18% observed a single time. This clonotype was seen at least ten times. This CDR3 has 15 amino acids. The V end was cut by 2 bases, the J end by 6 bases, with 16 bases between. In germline, CDR1 is MDHEN, CDR2 SYDVKM. Stable hyperthyroidism meant no progression to ophthalmopathy within 18 months of follow-up. Only newly diagnosed hyperthyroidism patients aged 18 to 65, with under 2 months' duration, were enrolled.

Sequencing used peripheral blood. The receptor comes from an adult woman with stable Graves' hyperthyroidism. This chain joins TRBV28 and TRBJ2-5; D might be TRBD1 or TRBD2, each matching 6 bases. The CDR3 spells CASSLDYGGAKTQYF. For the CDR3, the DNA is TGTGCCAGCAGTTTAGACTACGGGGGCGCGAAGACCCAGTACTTC.